This T cell receptor (beta chain) came from a study of blood T cell repertoires in COVID-19. Study details: Material from acute and convalescent COVID-19 was sourced from the United States, Italy and Spain.

A few counts support this clone. In germline, CDR1 is SNHLY, CDR2 FYNNEI. CDR3 length: 13 amino acids. V was cut by 6 bases and J by 9 bases, with 15 bases left in between. Researchers sorted participants into cohorts using their self-reported clinical history. Profiling relied on immunoSEQ multiplex PCR, and the TCRdb table lists in-frame clones only, not all of them. The sample carries roughly 260,000 clones, roughly 90% recorded once. Sequencing was done on a sample of PBMCs or T cells enriched from blood (not recorded which). This clonotype was obtained from a woman under 40 with acute COVID-19. The V gene is TRBV2, the J gene TRBJ1-5, with D possibly being TRBD1 (6 bases). The CDR3 DNA sequence: TGTGCCAGCAGCGGGACAAGCAAGTTGCCCCAGCATTTT. This codes for CASSGTSKLPQHF.